This T cell receptor (beta chain) stems from a study of blood T cell repertoires in COVID-19. Germline CDR1 and CDR2: SEHNR and FQNEAQ (reference sequence). The CDR3 runs 12 residues. Trimming shortened V by 5 bases and J by 5 bases, and 9 bases separated the two germline ends. Source study methods: Reference gene primer amplification yielded estimated nucleated cell counts. Repertoires were generated with immunoSEQ multiplex PCR, while TCRdb's copy carries only in-frame clones and drops some. The V and J calls and the clone size are those of that table, but D and trimming were determined from the DNA. The table records more than 150,000 clones, about four fifths of them present only once.

The receptor comes from a woman of 80 years or more with COVID-19, enrolled during active disease. The specimen was peripheral blood. V and J are TRBV7-9 and TRBJ1-2; no reliable D call. The CDR3 DNA follows: TGTGCCAGCAGCGTTAGTACGTATGGCTACACCTTC. Translating gives CASSVSTYGYTF. Combining the CDR3 with reference TRBV7-9 and TRBJ1-2 gives the whole variable domain DTGVSQNPRHKITKRGQNVTFRCDPISEHNRLYWYRQTLGQGPEFLTYFQNEAQLEKSRLLSDRFSAERPKGSFSTLEIQRTEQGDSAMYLCASSVSTYGYTFGSGTRLTVV.